One sample yielded the 17 T cell receptor beta chains listed below, sequenced in a study of T cell changes during pregnancy in multiple sclerosis. Assay: immunoSEQ multiplex PCR; the TCRdb copy retains only in-frame clones and omits some. This table has about 73,000 clones, roughly 88% appearing once. The sample here was peripheral blood, taken after pregnancy. These receptors were taken from a female donor in good health, enrolled as a control in a pregnancy study.

The J gene is TRBJ1-4, the V gene TRBV9; 8 nucleotides line up with TRBD1. The CDR3 is made up of 15 amino acids. J lost 3 bases, V lost 4 bases, and 5 bases had no gene match. The germline gives CDR1 SGDLS, CDR2 YYNGEE. CDR3 amino acids: CASSITGGSNEKLFF. The CDR3 nucleotides are TGTGCCAGCAGCATAACAGGGGGGTCTAATGAAAAACTGTTTTTT.

For this clone: Other DNA sequences in this specimen translate into the identical CDR3. V usage is TRBV7-9 and J usage is TRBJ2-2, with 8 bases fitting TRBD1. Germline trimming cut 2 bases from V and 2 bases from J; bases unmatched to any gene: 1. In germline, CDR1 is SEHNR, CDR2 FQNEAQ (reference sequence). CDR3 length: 15 amino acids. The DNA for the CDR3 is TGTGCCAGCAGCTTACAGGGGGCTAACACCGGGGAGCTGTTTTTT. Its translation: CASSLQGANTGELFF.

The chain has TRBV30 and TRBJ2-7; D possibly corresponds to TRBD2 (6 bases). From germline, CDR1 is GTSNPN and CDR2 SVGIG (reference sequence). This CDR3 has 13 amino acids. V was shortened by 7 bases and J by 3 bases, with 16 bases between the two germline ends. The CDR3 sequence: CAYCVGRNYEQYF. CDR3 nucleotides: TGTGCCTATTGCGTCGGGAGAAACTACGAGCAGTACTTC.

The chain joins TRBV10-2 to TRBJ1-4; D gene unclear. The CDR3 consists of 11 residues. In germline, CDR1 is WSHSY, CDR2 SAAADI. Between the trimmed V and J ends, which lost 10 bases and 4 bases, there was a span of 7 bases. The CDR3 DNA follows: TGCGCCACGGGGTTTAATGAAAAACTGTTTTTT. Its translation is CATGFNEKLFF.

The CDR3 region is CASSLVLDRDYTF. The CDR3 DNA reads TGTGCCAGCAGCTTAGTTTTGGACAGGGACTACACCTTC. The chain carries TRBV7-9 and TRBJ1-2, with 8 bases lining up with TRBD1. V shed 1 base, J shed 10 bases, and the junction held 5 bases outside the gene matches. The CDR3 length is 13 residues. Germline V gives CDR1 SEHNR, CDR2 FQNEAQ (reference sequence).

This rearrangement joins TRBV9 to TRBJ1-1; D unclear. Looked up from germline, CDR1 is SGDLS and CDR2 is YYNGEE. This CDR3 contains 15 residues. The V gene lost 3 bases and the J gene lost 5 bases, with 17 bases spanning the gap. In DNA, the CDR3 is TGTGCCAGCAGCGCATACAGCCTTCGTGATACTGAAGCTTTCTTT. Encoded protein: CASSAYSLRDTEAFF.

V is TRBV11-2 and J is TRBJ2-1, with a tentative D call TRBD1 (6 bases). The V end was cut by 4 bases, the J end by 6 bases, with 13 bases between. This CDR3 is built from 14 residues. The V gene's germline CDR1 is SGHAT and CDR2 FQNNGV. As DNA, the CDR3 is TGTGCCAGCAGCTCAGGGGTTAGGAGCAATGAGCAGTTCTTC. It yields the protein CASSSGVRSNEQFF.

The rearrangement uses TRBV7-8 and TRBJ2-3; D may be TRBD2 (5 bases). V was shortened by 4 bases and J by 4 bases, with 12 bases between the two germline ends. The CDR3 loop spans 14 amino acids. Germline lookup yields CDR1 SGHVS and CDR2 FQNEAQ. CDR3 in amino acids: CASSSDPRADTQYF. CDR3 sequence (DNA): TGTGCCAGCAGCTCGGACCCGCGGGCAGATACGCAGTATTTT.

The CDR3 DNA is TGTGCCAGTAGTCCAAGAGCTGAGGAGTACTATGGCTACACCTTC. Amino acid sequence: CASSPRAEEYYGYTF. This sequence joins TRBV19 and TRBJ1-2; D is uncertain. V lost 5 bases and J 3 bases, leaving 16 bases between the germline ends. Germline CDR1 and CDR2: LNHDA and SQIVND (reference sequence). The CDR3 consists of 15 residues.

This clone was detected only once. This chain connects TRBV5-6 to TRBJ2-1; 8 bases are shared with TRBD1. V trimming: 0 bases; J trimming: 6 bases; junction bases outside the gene matches: 8. The germline gives CDR1 SGHDT, CDR2 YYEEEE. The CDR3 totals 16 residues. CDR3 sequence (DNA): TGTGCCAGCAGCTTGGGGACAGGGCAAGGGGTCAATGAGCAGTTCTTC. Its protein product is CASSLGTGQGVNEQFF.

This chain connects TRBV2 to TRBJ1-5; perhaps TRBD1 as D (5 bases). Per the germline V gene, CDR1 is SNHLY and CDR2 is FYNNEI. Trimming removed 6 bases from V and 0 bases from J, with 12 bases in between. The CDR3 consists of 15 residues. The CDR3 nucleotides read TGTGCCAGCAGCGCACAGGTGGTTAGCAATCAGCCCCAGCATTTT. It yields the protein CASSAQVVSNQPQHF.

The chain has TRBV4-1 and TRBJ2-5; D ambiguous. V lost 4 bases to trimming and J lost 1 base, with 10 bases between them. This CDR3 is 14 amino acids long. CDR1 and CDR2 from the germline V gene are MGHRA and YSYEKL. CDR3 nucleotides: TGCGCCAGCAGCCCTCGGCAGGTCCAAGAGACCCAGTACTTC. Its translation is CASSPRQVQETQYF.

The chain uses TRBV9 and TRBJ2-7; maybe TRBD2 (6 bases). Germline CDR1 is SGDLS and CDR2 is YYNGEE. V lost 0 bases to trimming and J lost 5 bases, with 21 bases between them. The CDR3 is made up of 17 amino acids. The CDR3 here is CASSVGPLGRDGDEQYF. The CDR3, as DNA: TGTGCCAGCAGCGTAGGGCCCCTCGGGCGGGACGGGGACGAGCAGTACTTC.

This clone was recorded only once. The rearrangement uses TRBV4-2 and TRBJ2-1; 7 nucleotides line up with TRBD2. CDR3 size: 17 residues. Germline CDR1 reads LGHNA; CDR2 reads YNFKEQ. The V segment lost 3 bases and the J segment 4 bases; nucleotides outside the gene matches: 12. The CDR3 region is CASSQESSGGLYNEQFF. CDR3 DNA sequence: TGTGCCAGCAGCCAGGAATCTAGCGGCGGACTTTACAATGAGCAGTTCTTC.

The CDR3 protein is CASSIEGGGQPQHF. CDR3 DNA sequence: TGTGCCAGTAGTATAGAAGGGGGCGGGCAGCCCCAGCATTTT. This sequence joins TRBV19 and TRBJ1-5, with TRBD1 matching over 7 bases. Germline V gives CDR1 LNHDA, CDR2 SQIVND (reference sequence). V dropped 0 bases and J dropped 7; count of bases not matched to a gene: 3. The CDR3 has 14 amino acids.

This chain joins TRBV29-1 and TRBJ1-5; TRBD1 is a possible D gene (5 bases). V lost 2 bases, J lost 5 bases, and 10 bases lay in between. The CDR3 is made up of 13 amino acids. CDR1 is SQVTM, CDR2 ANQGSEA, per germline. CDR3 sequence: CSVEQGRDQPQHF. CDR3 sequence (DNA): TGCAGCGTTGAACAGGGAAGGGATCAGCCCCAGCATTTT.

The V and J genes are TRBV6-6 and TRBJ2-7, with D maybe TRBD2 (5 bases). Deletions cut 4 bases from V and 5 bases from J, with 15 bases between. The germline V gene has CDR1 MNHNY and CDR2 SVGAGI (reference sequence). The CDR3 covers 14 residues. The CDR3: CASSLEGNKNEQYF. In DNA, the CDR3 is TGTGCCAGCAGTTTAGAGGGAAATAAGAACGAGCAGTACTTC.